The 23 T cell receptor beta chains below come from one sample, sequenced in a study of T-cell reconstitution after alpha-beta-depleted transplantation in children. This sample's TCRbeta library carried unique molecular identifier barcodes. TCRdb analysed the PCR reads with MiXCR anew, one entry per CDR3 protein. The table has hundreds of thousands of distinct CDR3 sequences, approximately 10% seen once. The sample in question was PBMCs from the stem cell graft donor, obtained from the stem cell graft. The receptors shown here come from a human donor who donated a stem cell graft to a child with acute lymphoblastic leukemia.

DNA of the CDR3: TGTGCCAGCAGCCAAGAAGGGGGGAAGGATCAGCCCCAGCATTTT. It translates to CASSQEGGKDQPQHF. This chain connects TRBV4-2 to TRBJ1-5; a weak D match, TRBD1 (6 bases). The CDR3 runs 15 residues. From germline, CDR1 is LGHNA and CDR2 YNFKEQ. V was shortened by 0 bases and J by 5 bases, with 11 bases between the two germline ends.

This clonotype was seen at least ten times. The V gene is TRBV6-2 or TRBV6-3, the J gene TRBJ2-7; TRBD1 or TRBD2 may be the D gene (5 bases each). V dropped 7 bases and J dropped 7 bases, with 35 bases sitting between them. The CDR3 totals 19 residues. Germline V gives CDR1 MNHEY, CDR2 SVGEGT. CDR3 sequence reads: CASKALGTDLIQGVEEQYF. The CDR3 nucleotides read TGTGCCAGCAAGGCCCTCGGGACGGACCTCATTCAGGGTGTGGAAGAGCAGTACTTC.

This clonotype has at least ten counts. This chain uses TRBV7-2 with TRBJ1-1, with 9 bases lining up with TRBD1. Germline assignment: CDR1 SGHTA and CDR2 FQGNSA. V lost 5 bases and J lost 11; bases outside the gene matches: 9. The CDR3 contains 13 residues. CDR3 residues: CASSPRDRAGAFF. CDR3 nucleotides: TGTGCCAGCAGCCCGCGGGACAGGGCGGGTGCTTTCTTT.

The chain carries TRBV5-1 and TRBJ2-7; the match to TRBD1 covers 9 bases. With 3 bases clipped from V and 0 bases from J, the junction kept 13 bases outside the gene matches. Germline loops: CDR1 SGHRS, CDR2 YFSETQ. The CDR3 spans 18 residues. The CDR3 region is CASSSGTGFLRSSYEQYF. The CDR3 coding sequence is TGCGCCAGCAGCTCCGGGACAGGGTTTCTCCGGAGCTCCTACGAGCAGTACTTC.

A few counts support this clonotype. The chain recombines TRBV5-6 with TRBJ2-2; D possibly corresponds to TRBD1 (5 bases). This CDR3 has 13 residues. Germline CDR1 SGHDT, CDR2 YYEEEE. V was cut by 3 bases and J by 6 bases, with 9 bases left in between. CDR3 protein: CASSSTVPGELFF. DNA for the CDR3: TGTGCCAGCAGCTCGACAGTCCCCGGGGAGCTGTTTTTT.

This clonotype was counted ten times or more. This chain uses TRBV5-5 with TRBJ2-4; D call uncertain. The CDR3 runs 18 residues. CDR1 SGHKS and CDR2 YYEKEE come from the germline V gene (reference sequence). Trimming removed 1 base from V and 3 bases from J, with 20 bases in between. CDR3 loop: CASSLSGPHLRNKNIQYF. DNA of the CDR3: TGTGCCAGCAGCTTGTCCGGACCCCACCTCAGGAACAAAAACATTCAGTACTTC.

The chain joins TRBV20-1 to TRBJ2-3, with D maybe TRBD2 (6 bases). The germline V gene has CDR1 DFQATT and CDR2 SNEGSKA (reference sequence). There are 17 residues in the CDR3. V shed 7 bases and J shed 2 bases, with 25 bases lying between them. The CDR3 DNA reads as TGCAGTGTCAAGACCGTGACTCAGGGAGGCCTCACAGATACGCAGTATTTT. It translates to CSVKTVTQGGLTDTQYF.

The gene calls are TRBV7-9 and TRBJ2-1; 7 nucleotides match TRBD2. The CDR3 has 14 residues. Germline CDR1 is SEHNR and CDR2 is FQNEAQ (reference sequence). J lost 6 bases, V lost 4 bases, and 6 bases had no gene match. CDR3 region: CASSSGLVFNEQFF. CDR3 nucleotide sequence: TGTGCCAGCAGCTCCGGACTAGTCTTCAATGAGCAGTTCTTC.

This clonotype was detected ten times or more. V gene TRBV5-1 combines with J gene TRBJ2-7; TRBD1 matches at 9 bases. Germline CDR1 reads SGHRS; CDR2 reads YFSETQ. The CDR3 totals 15 residues. V was clipped by 3 bases and J by 2 bases; unmatched bases: 6. In DNA, the CDR3 is TGCGCCAGCAGCTCAAGGACAGGGGAAGCCTACGAGCAGTACTTC. The encoded protein is CASSSRTGEAYEQYF.

This clonotype has just a few counts. This sequence joins TRBV9 and TRBJ2-3, with TRBD2 matching over 11 bases. The junction had 12 bases not matched to a gene; V was cut back by 6 bases and J by 0 bases. This CDR3 has 18 residues. Germline CDR1 reads SGDLS; CDR2 reads YYNGEE. CDR3 loop: CASKNTSGGPLSTDTQYF. In DNA form, the CDR3 reads TGTGCCAGCAAAAATACTAGCGGGGGCCCCCTTAGCACAGATACGCAGTATTTT.

The sample holds many counts of this clonotype. CDR3 amino acids: CASSRDRGRGNTEAFF. DNA for the CDR3: TGTGCCAGCAGCCGGGACAGGGGTCGTGGAAACACTGAAGCTTTCTTT. This chain links TRBV6-2 or TRBV6-3 with TRBJ1-1; TRBD1 matches 10 bases. The CDR3 consists of 16 residues. The germline V gene has CDR1 MNHEY and CDR2 SVGEGT. V was clipped by 6 bases and J by 2 bases; unmatched bases: 9.

This clonotype was picked up many times. This sequence joins TRBV7-9 and TRBJ1-5; no reliable D call. CDR1 and CDR2 (germline): SEHNR, FQNEAQ (reference sequence). The CDR3 loop spans 12 amino acids. V lost 3 bases and J 7 bases, leaving 7 bases between the germline ends. CDR3 sequence: CASSLDRQPQHF. CDR3 sequence (DNA): TGTGCCAGCAGCTTGGATCGCCAGCCCCAGCATTTT.

This clonotype was recorded at least ten times. The rearrangement joins TRBV14 to TRBJ2-2, with D unclear. The germline gives CDR1 SGHDN, CDR2 FVKESK. The CDR3 consists of 14 residues. The germline V and J ends were trimmed by 0 bases and 6 bases, with 8 bases remaining between them. Here the CDR3 reads CASSQEHYAGELFF. CDR3 bases: TGTGCCAGCAGCCAAGAACATTATGCCGGGGAGCTGTTTTTT. Full variable domain (missing parts from reference TRBV14 and TRBJ2-2): EAGVTQFPSHSVIEKGQTVTLRCDPISGHDNLYWYRRVMGKEIKFLLHFVKESKQDESGMPNNRFLAERTGGTYSTLKVQPAELEDSGVYFCASSQEHYAGELFFGEGSRLTVL.

This clonotype was recorded many times. The chain is built from TRBV20-1 and TRBJ2-1; 7 bases agree with TRBD2. Unmatched junction bases numbered 10, after V lost 5 bases and J lost 0 bases. Per germline, CDR1 DFQATT and CDR2 SNEGSKA (reference sequence). The CDR3 consists of 16 residues. The CDR3 here is CSAPPLAALSYNEQFF. In DNA, the CDR3 is TGCAGTGCTCCCCCGCTAGCGGCCCTCTCCTACAATGAGCAGTTCTTC.

The chain links TRBV19 to TRBJ1-1; D is uncertain. Trimming took 2 bases from V and 7 from J, leaving 17 bases between them. The CDR3 totals 15 residues. Germline lookup yields CDR1 LNHDA and CDR2 SQIVND (reference sequence). Here the CDR3 reads CASSINGRQNREAFF. The CDR3 bases are TGTGCCAGTAGTATAAATGGCAGGCAGAACCGTGAAGCTTTCTTT.

The J gene is TRBJ1-1, the V gene TRBV5-1, with D tentatively TRBD1 (6 bases). The germline V gene has CDR1 SGHRS and CDR2 YFSETQ. The V end was cut by 5 bases, the J end by 3 bases, with 20 bases between. This CDR3 has 16 amino acids. The DNA for the CDR3 is TGCGCCAGCAGAGAATCGGGGGGGGCTCTAGACACTGAAGCTTTCTTT. It translates to CASRESGGALDTEAFF. The complete variable domain, with remaining parts taken from reference TRBV5-1 and TRBJ1-1, reads KAGVTQTPRYLIKTRGQQVTLSCSPISGHRSVSWYQQTPGQGLQFLFEYFSETQRNKGNFPGRFSGRQFSNSRSEMNVSTLELGDSALYLCASRESGGALDTEAFFGQGTRLTVV.

This chain connects TRBV7-9 to TRBJ2-3; 8 nucleotides align to TRBD2. The trim removed 4 bases at V and 2 bases at J, leaving 11 bases unmatched. From germline, CDR1 is SEHNR and CDR2 FQNEAQ (reference sequence). The CDR3 loop spans 17 amino acids. For the CDR3, the DNA is TGTGCCAGCAGCTCCACCGGGGGGGCCCGACCCACAGATACGCAGTATTTT. Residues: CASSSTGGARPTDTQYF.

This clonotype was seen at least ten times. The chain employs TRBV20-1 and TRBJ2-6; D gene ambiguous. Germline CDR1 and CDR2: DFQATT and SNEGSKA (reference sequence). The length of the CDR3 is 15 residues. The V end was cut by 0 bases, the J end by 0 bases, with 6 bases between. The CDR3 spells CSARDLSSGANVLTF. The CDR3 nucleotides read TGCAGTGCTAGAGATCTGAGCTCTGGGGCCAACGTCCTGACTTTC.

This clonotype was seen repeatedly, ten times or more. This sequence joins TRBV30 and TRBJ2-7, with D perhaps TRBD2 (5 bases). The CDR3 totals 14 residues. CDR1 and CDR2 (germline): GTSNPN, SVGIG (reference sequence). V was cut by 1 base and J by 6 bases, with 16 bases left in between. This CDR3 reads CAWSGSELVPEQYF. The CDR3 DNA follows: TGTGCCTGGAGTGGATCAGAACTAGTTCCCGAGCAGTACTTC.

This clonotype has at least ten counts. The rearrangement links TRBV12-3 or TRBV12-4 to TRBJ1-1, with 7 bases matching TRBD1. V trimming: 2 bases; J trimming: 3 bases; junction bases outside the gene matches: 6. This CDR3 is 15 amino acids long. In DNA form, the CDR3 reads TGTGCCAGCAGTTTAATGACAGGGTGGGACACTGAAGCTTTCTTT. This codes for CASSLMTGWDTEAFF.

This clonotype was seen ten or more times. The chain uses TRBV5-5 and TRBJ1-2; no reliable D call. V was trimmed by 7 bases and J by 0 bases, leaving 10 bases between them. The CDR3 extends over 13 amino acids. Germline V gene lookup returns CDR1 SGHKS and CDR2 YYEKEE (reference sequence). The DNA for the CDR3 is TGTGCCAGCGGCGAGCAGCCTAACTATGGCTACACCTTC. Translation: CASGEQPNYGYTF.

The sample holds a few counts of this clonotype. The chain uses TRBV5-1 and TRBJ2-1; 13 bases line up with TRBD2. This CDR3 is 15 amino acids long. Per germline, CDR1 SGHRS and CDR2 YFSETQ. Germline trimming cut 7 bases from V and 10 bases from J; bases unmatched to any gene: 11. The CDR3 bases are TGCGCCAGCGGCACCACTAGCGGGGGGGAAGGAGAGCAGTTCTTC. Protein sequence: CASGTTSGGEGEQFF.

This clonotype was picked up many times. The rearrangement joins TRBV7-2 to TRBJ2-5; D not resolved. Germline CDR1 SGHTA, CDR2 FQGNSA. V was pared by 6 bases and J by 4 bases, with 12 bases between. This CDR3 contains 13 residues. The DNA for the CDR3 is TGTGCCAGCAGGGCGGCCCCCCGAGAGACCCAGTACTTC. Translating it yields CASRAAPRETQYF.